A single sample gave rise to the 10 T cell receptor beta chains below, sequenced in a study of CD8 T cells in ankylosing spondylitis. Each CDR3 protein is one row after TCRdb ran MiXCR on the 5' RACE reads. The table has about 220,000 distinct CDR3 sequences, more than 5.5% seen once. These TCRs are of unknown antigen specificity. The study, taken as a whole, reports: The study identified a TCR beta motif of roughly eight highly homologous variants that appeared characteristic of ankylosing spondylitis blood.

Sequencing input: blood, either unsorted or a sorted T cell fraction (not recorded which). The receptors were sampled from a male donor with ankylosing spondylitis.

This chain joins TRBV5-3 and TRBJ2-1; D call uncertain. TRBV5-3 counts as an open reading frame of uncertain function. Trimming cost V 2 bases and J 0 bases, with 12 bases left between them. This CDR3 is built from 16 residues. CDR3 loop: CARSLSIPHSYNEQFF. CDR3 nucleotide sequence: TGTGCCAGAAGCTTATCAATCCCTCACTCCTACAATGAGCAGTTCTTC.

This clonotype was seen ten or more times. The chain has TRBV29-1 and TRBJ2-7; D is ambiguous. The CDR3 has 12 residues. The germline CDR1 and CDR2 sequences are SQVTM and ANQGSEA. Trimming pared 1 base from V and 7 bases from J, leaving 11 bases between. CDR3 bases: TGCAGCGTTGAAGTTTACTATGGGGAGCAGTACTTC. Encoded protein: CSVEVYYGEQYF.

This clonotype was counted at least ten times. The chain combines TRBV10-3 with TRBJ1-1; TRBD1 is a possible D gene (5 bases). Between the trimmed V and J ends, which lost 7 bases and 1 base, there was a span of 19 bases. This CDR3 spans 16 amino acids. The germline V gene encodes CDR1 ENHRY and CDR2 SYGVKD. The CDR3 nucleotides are TGTGCCATCACACCAGTGAAAGGGGCTGGGAACACTGAAGCTTTCTTT. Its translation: CAITPVKGAGNTEAFF.

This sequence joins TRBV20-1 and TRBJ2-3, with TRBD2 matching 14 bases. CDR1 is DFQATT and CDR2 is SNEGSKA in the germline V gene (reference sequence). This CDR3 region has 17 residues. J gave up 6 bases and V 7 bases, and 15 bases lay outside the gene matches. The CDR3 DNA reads TGCAGTGGCCAAGCTCCGGGACTAGCGGGAGTGAGGGATACGCAGTATTTT. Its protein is CSGQAPGLAGVRDTQYF.

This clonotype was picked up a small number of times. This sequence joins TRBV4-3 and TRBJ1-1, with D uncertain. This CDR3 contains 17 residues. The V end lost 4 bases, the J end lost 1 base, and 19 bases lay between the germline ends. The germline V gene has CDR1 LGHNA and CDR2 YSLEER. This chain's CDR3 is CASSRTRRSLKNTEAFF. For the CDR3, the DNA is TGCGCCAGCAGCCGCACTAGAAGGAGCCTTAAGAACACTGAAGCTTTCTTT.

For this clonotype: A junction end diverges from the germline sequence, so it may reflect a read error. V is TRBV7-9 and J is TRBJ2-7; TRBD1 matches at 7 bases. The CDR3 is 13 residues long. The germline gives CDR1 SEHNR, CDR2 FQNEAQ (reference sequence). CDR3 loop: CAISQGVAYEQYF. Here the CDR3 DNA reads TGTGCCATCAGCCAGGGGGTGGCCTACGAGCAGTACTTC.

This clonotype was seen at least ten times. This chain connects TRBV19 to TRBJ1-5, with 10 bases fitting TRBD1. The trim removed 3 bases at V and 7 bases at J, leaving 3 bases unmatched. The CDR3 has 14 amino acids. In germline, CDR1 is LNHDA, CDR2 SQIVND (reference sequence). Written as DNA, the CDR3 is TGTGCCAGTAGTATTCGGGACAGGGGCCAGCCCCAGCATTTT. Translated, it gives CASSIRDRGQPQHF.

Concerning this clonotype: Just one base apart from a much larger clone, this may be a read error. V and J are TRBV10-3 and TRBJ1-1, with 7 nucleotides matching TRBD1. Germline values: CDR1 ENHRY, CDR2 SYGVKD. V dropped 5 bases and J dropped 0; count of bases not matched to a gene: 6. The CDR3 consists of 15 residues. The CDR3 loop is CAISLGQIMNTEAFF. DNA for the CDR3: TGTGCCATCAGTCTGGGACAGATTATGAACACTGAAGCTTTCTTT.

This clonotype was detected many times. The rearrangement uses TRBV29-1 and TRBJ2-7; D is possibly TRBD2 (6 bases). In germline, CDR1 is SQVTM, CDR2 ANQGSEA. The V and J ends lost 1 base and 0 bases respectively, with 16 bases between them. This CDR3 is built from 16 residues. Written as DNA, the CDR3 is TGCAGCGTTGAAGGCATGGGGCGGGGACCCTCCTACGAGCAGTACTTC. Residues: CSVEGMGRGPSYEQYF.

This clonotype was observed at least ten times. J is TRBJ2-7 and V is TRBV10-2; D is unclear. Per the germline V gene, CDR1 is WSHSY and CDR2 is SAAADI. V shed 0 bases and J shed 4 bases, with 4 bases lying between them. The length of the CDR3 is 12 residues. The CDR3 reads CASSESDYEQYF. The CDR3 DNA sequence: TGCGCCAGCAGTGAGTCGGATTACGAGCAGTACTTC.